This entry concerns a single TCR beta chain. This entry comes from a study of T cells in Graves' hyperthyroidism and ophthalmopathy. Looking at the study overall: Peripheral blood samples were taken at initial diagnosis, prior to any treatment.

Germline CDR1 is SEHNR and CDR2 is FQNEAQ (reference sequence). This CDR3 contains 15 residues. V was shortened by 5 bases and J by 2 bases, with 13 bases between the two germline ends. Uncontrolled infection, other autoimmune disease, pregnancy or lactation disqualified patients from enrolment. PBMCs were sourced from 9 to 10 ml fresh peripheral blood. RNA transcripts yielded amplified TCR beta CDR3 regions. First-round RT-PCR targeting the TCR CDR3 was performed with the HTBI primer set. MiXCR was run by TCRdb on the multiplex PCR reads, yielding one entry per CDR3 protein. This table has about 720,000 distinct CDR3 sequences, roughly 17% appearing once.

The source is a man between 18 and 35 years old with Graves' hyperthyroidism. This rearrangement joins TRBV7-9 to TRBJ2-4, with TRBD1 as a possible D gene (5 bases). Input material: blood. The CDR3 DNA reads TGTGCCAGCAGCGATATGGGGCGGACCAAAAACATTCAGTACTTC. This translates into CASSDMGRTKNIQYF.